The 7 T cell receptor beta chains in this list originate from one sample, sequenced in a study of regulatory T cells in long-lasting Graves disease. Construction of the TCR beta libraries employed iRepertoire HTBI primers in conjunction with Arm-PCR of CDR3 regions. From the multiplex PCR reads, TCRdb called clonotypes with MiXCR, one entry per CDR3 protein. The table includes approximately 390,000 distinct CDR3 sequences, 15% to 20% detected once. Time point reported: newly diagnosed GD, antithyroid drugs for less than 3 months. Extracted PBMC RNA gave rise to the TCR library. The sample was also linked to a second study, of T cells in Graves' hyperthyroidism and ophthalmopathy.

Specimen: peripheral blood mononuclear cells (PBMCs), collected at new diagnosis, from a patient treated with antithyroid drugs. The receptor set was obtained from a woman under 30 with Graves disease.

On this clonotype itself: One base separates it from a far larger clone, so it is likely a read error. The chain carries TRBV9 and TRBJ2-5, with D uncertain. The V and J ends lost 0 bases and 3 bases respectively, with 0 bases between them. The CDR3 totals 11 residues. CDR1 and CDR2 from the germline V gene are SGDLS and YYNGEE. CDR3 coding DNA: TGTGCCAGCAGCGTAGAAGAGACCCAGTACTTC. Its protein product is CASSVEETQYF.

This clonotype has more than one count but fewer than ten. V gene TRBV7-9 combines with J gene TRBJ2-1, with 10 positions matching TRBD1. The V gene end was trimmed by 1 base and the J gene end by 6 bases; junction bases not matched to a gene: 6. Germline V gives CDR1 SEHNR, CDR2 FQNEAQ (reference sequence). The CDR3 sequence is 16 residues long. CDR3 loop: CASSLGAGTGANEQFF. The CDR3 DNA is TGTGCCAGCAGCTTAGGGGCCGGGACAGGGGCCAATGAGCAGTTCTTC. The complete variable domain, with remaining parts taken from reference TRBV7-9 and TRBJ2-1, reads DTGVSQNPRHKITKRGQNVTFRCDPISEHNRLYWYRQTLGQGPEFLTYFQNEAQLEKSRLLSDRFSAERPKGSFSTLEIQRTEQGDSAMYLCASSLGAGTGANEQFFGPGTRLTVL.

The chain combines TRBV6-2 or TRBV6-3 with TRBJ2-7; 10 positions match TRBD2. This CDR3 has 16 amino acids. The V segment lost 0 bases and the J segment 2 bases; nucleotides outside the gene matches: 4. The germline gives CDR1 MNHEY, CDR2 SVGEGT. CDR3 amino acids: CASSYSGTSATYEQYF. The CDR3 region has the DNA TGTGCCAGCAGTTACTCCGGGACTAGCGCAACCTACGAGCAGTACTTC.

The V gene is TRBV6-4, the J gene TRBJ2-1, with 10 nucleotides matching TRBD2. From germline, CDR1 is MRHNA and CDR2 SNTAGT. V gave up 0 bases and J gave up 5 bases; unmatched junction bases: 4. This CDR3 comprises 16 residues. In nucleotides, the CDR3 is TGTGCCAGCAGTGACTCGGTTAGCGGGGGGAACAATGAGCAGTTCTTC. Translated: CASSDSVSGGNNEQFF.

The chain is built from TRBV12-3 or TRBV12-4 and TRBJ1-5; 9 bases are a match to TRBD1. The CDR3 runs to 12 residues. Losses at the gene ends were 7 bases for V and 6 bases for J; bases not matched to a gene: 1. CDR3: CASKQGAQPQHF. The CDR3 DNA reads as TGTGCCAGCAAACAGGGGGCTCAGCCCCAGCATTTT.

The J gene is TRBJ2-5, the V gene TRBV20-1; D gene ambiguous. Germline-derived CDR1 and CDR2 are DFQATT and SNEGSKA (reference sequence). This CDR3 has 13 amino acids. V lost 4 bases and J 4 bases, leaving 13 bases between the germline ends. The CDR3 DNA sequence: TGCAGTGCTAAGATCAATCCAGGAGAGACCCAGTACTTC. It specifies CSAKINPGETQYF.

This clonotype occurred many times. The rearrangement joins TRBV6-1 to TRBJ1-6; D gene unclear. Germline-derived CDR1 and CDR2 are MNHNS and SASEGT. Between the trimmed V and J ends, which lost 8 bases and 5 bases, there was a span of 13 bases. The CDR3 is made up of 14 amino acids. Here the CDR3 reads CASSDAHHNSPLHF. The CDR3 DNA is TGTGCCAGCTCTGACGCTCACCATAATTCACCCCTCCACTTT.